The sequence of this TCR beta chain was determined in a study of shared clonotypes between healthy human individuals. Generated by immunoSEQ multiplex PCR, the TCRdb table keeps only in-frame clones and is missing some. The data hold roughly 500,000 clones, with approximately 95% observed a single time. The germline gives CDR1 LNHDA, CDR2 SQIVND (reference sequence). Trimming took 4 bases from V and 5 from J, leaving 11 bases between them. The CDR3 has 14 amino acids. The sequence was collected from a woman aged 25 to 39 in good health. V is TRBV19 and J is TRBJ2-2; D is uncertain. The sample was naive CD4+ T cells sorted from blood. This sample's subset: CD45RA+ positively selected. DNA for the CDR3: TGTGCCAGTAGTACCCCGACTCGTACCGGGGAGCTGTTTTTT. Amino acid sequence: CASSTPTRTGELFF.